This T cell receptor (beta chain) was recovered during a study of shared clonotypes between healthy human individuals. Terminally differentiated effector memory CD45RA+ cells were excluded from the naive CD8 cells, which were CD45RO-negative and positively selected for CCR7. Caucasian adults living in Nashville, Tennessee, provided all samples. The V and J ends lost 4 bases and 6 bases respectively, with 17 bases between them. Germline-derived CDR1 and CDR2 are SGHDT and YYEEEE. The CDR3 is 14 residues long. Investigators spread the genomic DNA of each subset evenly over several immunoSEQ plates. Sequencing used immunoSEQ multiplex PCR; TCRdb keeps in-frame clones, though not all of them. The sample has around 2,000,000 clones, roughly 91% seen once.

The specimen sequenced was naive CD8+ T cells from PBMCs. This sequence was found in a man aged 18 to 35 in good health. Some clones in this sample may be carry-over from other donors' samples. The J gene is TRBJ2-7, the V gene TRBV5-6; D could derive from TRBD1 or TRBD2 (6 bases each). CDR3 sequence (DNA): TGTGCCAGCAGCCGTAACAGGGCGGGGTCCGAGCAGTACTTC. Translated: CASSRNRAGSEQYF.